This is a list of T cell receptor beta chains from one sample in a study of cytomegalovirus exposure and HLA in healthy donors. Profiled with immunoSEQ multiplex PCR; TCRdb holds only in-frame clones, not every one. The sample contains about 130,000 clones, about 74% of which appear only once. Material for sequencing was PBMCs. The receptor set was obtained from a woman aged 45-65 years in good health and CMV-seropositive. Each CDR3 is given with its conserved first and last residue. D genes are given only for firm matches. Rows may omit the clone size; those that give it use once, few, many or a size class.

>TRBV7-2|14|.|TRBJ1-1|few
TGTGCCAGCAGCGTACAGGGAAAGAACACTGAAGCTTTCTTT
CASSVQGKNTEAFF
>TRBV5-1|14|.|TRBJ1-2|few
TGCGCCAGCAGTCCACAGGTTACTAACTATGGCTACACCTTC
CASSPQVTNYGYTF
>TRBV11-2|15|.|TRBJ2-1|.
TGTGCCAGCAGCTTAACCCCCGGGACCTACAATGAGCAGTTCTTC
CASSLTPGTYNEQFF
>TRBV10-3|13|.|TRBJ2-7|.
TGTGCCATCAGTGACCTCAGGGCTGGCGAGCAGTACTTC
CAISDLRAGEQYF
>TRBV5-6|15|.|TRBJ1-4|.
TGTGCCAGCAGCTTGGGCGGGGGACTAAGTGAAAAACTGTTTTTT
CASSLGGGLSEKLFF
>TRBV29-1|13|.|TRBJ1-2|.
TGCAGCGTTGGATTGCAGGGCGATGGTGGCCACACCTTC
CSVGLQGDGGHTF
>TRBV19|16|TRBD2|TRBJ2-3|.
TGTGCCAGTACTCCCGATCCGGGGGGAAAAACAGATACGCAGTATTTT
CASTPDPGGKTDTQYF
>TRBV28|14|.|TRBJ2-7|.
TGTGCCATTTCGGCCGGAGGTGAGGCCTACGAGCAGTACTTC
CAISAGGEAYEQYF
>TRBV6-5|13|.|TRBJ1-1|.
TGTGCCAGCACCCTCACATTTAACACTGAAGCTTTCTTT
CASTLTFNTEAFF
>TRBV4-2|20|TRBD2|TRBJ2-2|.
TGTGCCAGCAGCCAAGATGTCCATGTAGCGGGGGGGCCAAACACCGGGGAGCTGTTTTTT
CASSQDVHVAGGPNTGELFF
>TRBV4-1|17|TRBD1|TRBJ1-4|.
TGCGCCAGCAGCCAAGTCGGCAGGGGGGCAACTAATGAAAAACTGTTTTTT
CASSQVGRGATNEKLFF
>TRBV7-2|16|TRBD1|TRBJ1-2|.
TGTGCCAGCAGCACCCGGCTTGAGGGGGCCGGCTATGGCTACACCTTC
CASSTRLEGAGYGYTF
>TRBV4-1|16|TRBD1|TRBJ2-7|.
TGCGCCAGCAGCCAAGAGCCGGGGACAGGCTACATGGAGCAGTACTTC
CASSQEPGTGYMEQYF